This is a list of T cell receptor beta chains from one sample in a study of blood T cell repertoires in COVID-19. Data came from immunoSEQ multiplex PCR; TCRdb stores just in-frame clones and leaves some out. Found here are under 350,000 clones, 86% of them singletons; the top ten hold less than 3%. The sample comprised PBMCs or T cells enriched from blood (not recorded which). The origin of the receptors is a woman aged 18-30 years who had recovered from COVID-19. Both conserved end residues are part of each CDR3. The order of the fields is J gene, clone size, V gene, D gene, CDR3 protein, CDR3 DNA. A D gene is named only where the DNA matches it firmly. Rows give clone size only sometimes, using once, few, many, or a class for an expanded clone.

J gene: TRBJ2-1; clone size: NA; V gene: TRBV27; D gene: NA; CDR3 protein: CASRRENSHEQFF; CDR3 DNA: TGTGCCAGCAGAAGGGAGAATAGTCATGAGCAGTTCTTC
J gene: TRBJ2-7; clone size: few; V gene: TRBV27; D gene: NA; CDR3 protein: CASSPDSIGGNEQYF; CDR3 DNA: TGTGCCAGCAGTCCCGACTCGATAGGAGGCAACGAGCAGTACTTC
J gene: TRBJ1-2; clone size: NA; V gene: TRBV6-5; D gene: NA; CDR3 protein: CASSYNPGNYGYTF; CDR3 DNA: TGTGCCAGCAGTTACAACCCAGGGAACTATGGCTACACCTTC
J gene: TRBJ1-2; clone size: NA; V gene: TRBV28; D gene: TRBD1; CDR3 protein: CASSPGRGRAYGYTF; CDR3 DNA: TGTGCCAGCAGCCCGGGTAGGGGGCGGGCCTATGGCTACACCTTC
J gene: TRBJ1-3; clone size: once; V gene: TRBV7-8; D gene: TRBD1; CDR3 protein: CASSARDRGSGNTIYF; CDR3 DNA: TGTGCCAGCAGCGCGAGGGACAGGGGCTCTGGAAACACCATATATTTT
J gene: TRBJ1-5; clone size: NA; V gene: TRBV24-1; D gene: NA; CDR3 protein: CATSGPQHF; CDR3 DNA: TGTGCCACCAGCGGGCCCCAGCATTTT
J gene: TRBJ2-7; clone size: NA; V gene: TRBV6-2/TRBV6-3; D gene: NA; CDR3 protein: CASSYSGLGAYEQYF; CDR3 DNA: TGTGCCAGCAGTTACTCGGGCTTAGGTGCCTACGAGCAGTACTTC
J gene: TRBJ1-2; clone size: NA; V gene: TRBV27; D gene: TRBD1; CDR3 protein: CASSLSATGGSGYTF; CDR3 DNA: TGTGCCAGCAGTTTATCGGCGACAGGGGGCAGTGGCTACACCTTC
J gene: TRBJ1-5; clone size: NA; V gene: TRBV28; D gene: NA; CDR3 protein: CASSLYIGEGEPQHF; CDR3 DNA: TGTGCCAGCAGTTTATATATAGGGGAAGGGGAGCCCCAGCATTTT
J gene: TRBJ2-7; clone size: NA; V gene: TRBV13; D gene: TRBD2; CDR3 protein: CASSPAGAGGPYEQYF; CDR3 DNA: TGTGCCAGCAGCCCCGCCGGCGCGGGGGGGCCCTACGAGCAGTACTTC
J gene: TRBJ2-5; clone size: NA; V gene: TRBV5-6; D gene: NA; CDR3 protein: CASSLTRGETQYF; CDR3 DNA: TGTGCCAGCAGCTTAACCAGGGGAGAGACCCAGTACTTC
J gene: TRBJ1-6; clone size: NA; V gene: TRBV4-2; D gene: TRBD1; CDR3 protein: CASSQDRDRGNSPLHF; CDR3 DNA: TGTGCCAGCAGCCAAGATCGGGACAGGGGTAATTCACCCCTCCACTTT
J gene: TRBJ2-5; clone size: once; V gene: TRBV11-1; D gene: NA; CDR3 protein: CASTRGVQETQYF; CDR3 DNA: TGTGCCAGCACCAGAGGAGTACAAGAGACCCAGTACTTC
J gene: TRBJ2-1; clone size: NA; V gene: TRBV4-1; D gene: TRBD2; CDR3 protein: CASSYGAGDPREQFF; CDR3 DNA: TGCGCCAGCAGCTACGGGGCGGGGGATCCTAGGGAGCAGTTCTTC
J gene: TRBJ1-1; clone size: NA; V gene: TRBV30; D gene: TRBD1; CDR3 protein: CAWRTGDNTEAFF; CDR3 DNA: TGTGCCTGGAGGACAGGGGACAACACTGAAGCTTTCTTT
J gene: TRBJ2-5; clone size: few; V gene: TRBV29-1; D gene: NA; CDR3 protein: CSVEWAVQETQYF; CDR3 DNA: TGCAGCGTTGAATGGGCAGTGCAAGAGACCCAGTACTTC
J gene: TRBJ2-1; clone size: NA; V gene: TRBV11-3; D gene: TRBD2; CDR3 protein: CASSLVRGGGYNEQFF; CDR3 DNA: TGTGCCAGCAGCTTAGTTCGCGGGGGGGGCTACAATGAGCAGTTCTTC
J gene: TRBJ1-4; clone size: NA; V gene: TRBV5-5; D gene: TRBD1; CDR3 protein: CASSLGGQGSNEKLFF; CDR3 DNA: TGTGCCAGCAGCTTGGGGGGACAGGGGTCTAATGAAAAACTGTTTTTT
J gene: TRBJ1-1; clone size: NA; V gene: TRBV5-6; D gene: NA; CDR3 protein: CASSEDTGMNTEAFF; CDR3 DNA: TGTGCCAGCAGCGAAGATACAGGGATGAACACTGAAGCTTTCTTT
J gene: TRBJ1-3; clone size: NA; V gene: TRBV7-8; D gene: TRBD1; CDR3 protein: CASSPQTGWGNTIYF; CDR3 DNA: TGTGCCAGCAGCCCGCAGACAGGGTGGGGAAACACCATATATTTT
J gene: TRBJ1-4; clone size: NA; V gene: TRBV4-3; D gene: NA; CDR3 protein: CASSPVEGPSTNEKLFF; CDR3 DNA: TGCGCCAGCAGCCCTGTTGAGGGCCCCTCAACTAATGAAAAACTGTTTTTT
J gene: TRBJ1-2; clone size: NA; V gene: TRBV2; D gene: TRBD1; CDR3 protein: CASITDREEGYTF; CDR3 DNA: TGTGCCAGCATCACCGACAGGGAGGAGGGCTACACCTTC
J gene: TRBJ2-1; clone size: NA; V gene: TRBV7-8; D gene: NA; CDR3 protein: CASSTKRFLAPRGDEQFF; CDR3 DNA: TGTGCCAGCAGCACAAAGCGGTTCCTAGCGCCCCGAGGGGATGAGCAGTTCTTC
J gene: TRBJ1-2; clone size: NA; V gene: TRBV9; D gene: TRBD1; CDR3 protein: CASSVGGQGIPNYGYTF; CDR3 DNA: TGTGCCAGCAGCGTAGGTGGACAGGGGATACCTAACTATGGCTACACCTTC
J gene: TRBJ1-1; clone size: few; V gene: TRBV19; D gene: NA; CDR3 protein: CASRQRADMNTEAFF; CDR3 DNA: TGTGCCAGTAGGCAGAGGGCAGACATGAACACTGAAGCTTTCTTT
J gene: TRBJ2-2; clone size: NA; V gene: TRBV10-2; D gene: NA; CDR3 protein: CASSSPSDTGELFF; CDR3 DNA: TGCGCCAGCAGCTCGCCTAGCGACACCGGGGAGCTGTTTTTT
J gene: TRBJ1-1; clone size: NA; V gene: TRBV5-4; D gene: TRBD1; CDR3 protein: CASSLPLGQGASEAFF; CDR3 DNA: TGTGCCAGCAGCTTGCCATTAGGACAGGGGGCATCTGAAGCTTTCTTT
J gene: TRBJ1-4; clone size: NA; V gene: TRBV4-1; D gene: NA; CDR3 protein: CASSQDMTGTEKLFF; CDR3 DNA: TGCGCCAGCAGCCAAGATATGACAGGAACTGAAAAACTGTTTTTT
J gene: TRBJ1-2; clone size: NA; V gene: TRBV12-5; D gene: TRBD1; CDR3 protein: CASGSTGDYGYTF; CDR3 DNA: TGTGCTAGTGGTTCGACAGGGGACTATGGCTACACCTTC